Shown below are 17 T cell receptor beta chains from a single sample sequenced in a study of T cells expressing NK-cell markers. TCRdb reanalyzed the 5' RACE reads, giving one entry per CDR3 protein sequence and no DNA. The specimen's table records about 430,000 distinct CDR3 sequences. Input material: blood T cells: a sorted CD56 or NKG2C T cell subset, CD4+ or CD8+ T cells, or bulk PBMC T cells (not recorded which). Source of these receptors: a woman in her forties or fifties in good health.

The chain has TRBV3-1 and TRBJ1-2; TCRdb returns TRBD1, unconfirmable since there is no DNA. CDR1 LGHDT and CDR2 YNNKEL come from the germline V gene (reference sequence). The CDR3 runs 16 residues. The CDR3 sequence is CASSAGPTGANYGYTF.

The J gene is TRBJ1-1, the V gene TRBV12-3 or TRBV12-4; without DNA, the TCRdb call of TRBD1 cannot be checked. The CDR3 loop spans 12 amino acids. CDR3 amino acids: CASRSTGGEAFF.

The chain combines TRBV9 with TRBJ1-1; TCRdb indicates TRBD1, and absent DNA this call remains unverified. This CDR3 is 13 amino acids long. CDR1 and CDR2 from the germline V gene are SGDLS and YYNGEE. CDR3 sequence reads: CASSVTGITEAFF.

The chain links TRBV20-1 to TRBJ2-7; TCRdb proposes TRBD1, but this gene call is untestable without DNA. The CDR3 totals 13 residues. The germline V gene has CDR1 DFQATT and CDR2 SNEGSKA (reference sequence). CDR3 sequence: CSARKGTGNEQYF.

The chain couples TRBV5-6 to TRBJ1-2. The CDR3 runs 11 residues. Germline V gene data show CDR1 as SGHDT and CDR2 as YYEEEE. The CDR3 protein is CASSRSSGYTF. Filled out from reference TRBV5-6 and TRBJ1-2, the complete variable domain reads DAGVTQSPTHLIKTRGQQVTLRCSPKSGHDTVSWYQQALGQGPQFIFQYYEEEERQRGNFPDRFSGHQFPNYSSELNVNALLLGDSALYLCASSRSSGYTFGSGTRLTVV.

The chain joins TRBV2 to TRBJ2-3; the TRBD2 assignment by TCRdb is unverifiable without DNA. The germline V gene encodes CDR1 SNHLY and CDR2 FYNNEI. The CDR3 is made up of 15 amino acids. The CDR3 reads CASRIRSGSADTQYF.

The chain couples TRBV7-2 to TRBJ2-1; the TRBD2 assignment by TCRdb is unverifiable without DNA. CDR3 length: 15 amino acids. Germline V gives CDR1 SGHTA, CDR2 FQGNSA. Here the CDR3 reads CASSLAAGVLNEQFF.

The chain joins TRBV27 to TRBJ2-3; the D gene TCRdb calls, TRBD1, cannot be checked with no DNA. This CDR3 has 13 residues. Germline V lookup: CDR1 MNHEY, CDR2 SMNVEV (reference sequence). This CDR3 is CASTRTGKDTQYF.

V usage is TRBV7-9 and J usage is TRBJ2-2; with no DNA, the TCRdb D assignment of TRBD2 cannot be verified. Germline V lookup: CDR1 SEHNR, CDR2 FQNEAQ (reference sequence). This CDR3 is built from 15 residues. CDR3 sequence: CASRNKRENTGELFF.

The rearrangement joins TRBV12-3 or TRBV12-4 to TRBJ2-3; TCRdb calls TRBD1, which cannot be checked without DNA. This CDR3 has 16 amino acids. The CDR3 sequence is CASSLGQGPNTDTQYF.

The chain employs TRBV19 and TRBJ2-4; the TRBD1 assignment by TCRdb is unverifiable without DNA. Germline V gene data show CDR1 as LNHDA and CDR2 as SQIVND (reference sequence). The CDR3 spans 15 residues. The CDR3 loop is CASSIPGEAKNIQYF.

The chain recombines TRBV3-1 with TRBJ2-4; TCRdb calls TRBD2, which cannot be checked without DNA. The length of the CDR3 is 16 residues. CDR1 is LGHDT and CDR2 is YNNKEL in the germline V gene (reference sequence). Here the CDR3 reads CASSQVIGVGRNIQYF.

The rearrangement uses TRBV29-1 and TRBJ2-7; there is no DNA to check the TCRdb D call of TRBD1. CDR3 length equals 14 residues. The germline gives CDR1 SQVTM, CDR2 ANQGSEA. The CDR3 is CSVPKGDGSYEQYF.

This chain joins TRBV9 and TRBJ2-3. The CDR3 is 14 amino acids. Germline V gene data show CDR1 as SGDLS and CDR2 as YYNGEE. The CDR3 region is CASSVGSSTDTQYF.

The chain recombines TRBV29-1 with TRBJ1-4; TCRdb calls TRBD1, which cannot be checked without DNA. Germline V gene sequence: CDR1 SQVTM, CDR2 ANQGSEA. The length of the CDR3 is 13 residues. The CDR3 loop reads CSVRGSGNEKLFF.

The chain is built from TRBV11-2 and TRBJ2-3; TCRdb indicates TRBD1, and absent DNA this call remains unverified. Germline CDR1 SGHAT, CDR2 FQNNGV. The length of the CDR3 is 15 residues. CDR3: CASSLGGTPTDTQYF. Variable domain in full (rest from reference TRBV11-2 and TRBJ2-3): EAGVAQSPRYKIIEKRQSVAFWCNPISGHATLYWYQQILGQGPKLLIQFQNNGVVDDSQLPKDRFSAERLKGVDSTLKIQPAKLEDSAVYLCASSLGGTPTDTQYFGPGTRLTVL.

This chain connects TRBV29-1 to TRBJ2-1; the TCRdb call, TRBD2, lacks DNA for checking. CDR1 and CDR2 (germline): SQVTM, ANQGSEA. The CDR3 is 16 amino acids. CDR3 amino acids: CSVEKGLPSSYNEQFF.